This TCR beta chain is drawn from a study of graft-versus-host responses after intestinal transplantation. In the study overall: Induction with anti-thymocyte globulin, then tacrolimus and steroids for about 3 years, was given to all recipients.

Assay: immunoSEQ multiplex PCR; the TCRdb copy retains only in-frame clones and omits some. The sample holds 130,000 or so clones; around 90% are singletons and the top ten take approximately 0.2%. Unmatched junction bases numbered 6, after V lost 1 base and J lost 4 bases. CDR3 size: 18 residues. In germline, CDR1 is MGHRA, CDR2 YSYEKL. Comments on this clone: Its antigen is unidentified.

This TCR was sampled from a human donor who received an intestinal transplant. V and J are TRBV4-1 and TRBJ2-1, with TRBD2 matching over 14 bases. The input for sequencing was unstimulated CD4+ T cells sorted from spleen or lymph node cells, taken before intestinal transplant. For the CDR3, the DNA is TGCGCCAGCAGCCAAGTATGGACTAGCGGGAGGAAGTACAATGAGCAGTTCTTC. It codes for CASSQVWTSGRKYNEQFF.